This T cell receptor (beta chain) was found in a study of T cell repertoires in cytomegalovirus infection. Study in general: It can be stated that public TCR beta signatures indicated CMV infection as well as a matching HLA type.

This clonotype was recorded a few times. The CDR3 covers 14 residues. V was clipped by 9 bases and J by 2 bases; unmatched bases: 6. CDR1 is WSHSY, CDR2 SAAADI, per germline. From the reads, TCRdb called clonotypes with MiXCR, one entry per CDR3 protein. The sample includes approximately 500,000 distinct CDR3 sequences, approximately 15% of them seen just once. This clonotype was sampled from a human donor in good health (CMV status not recorded). Some clones in this sample may be carry-over from other donors' samples. The sample consisted of CD8+ T cells from PBMCs. The chain employs TRBV10-2 and TRBJ2-2, with 7 bases that match TRBD2. CDR3 loop: CASKAGLNTGELFF. The CDR3 region has the DNA TGCGCCAGTAAAGCGGGGCTAAACACCGGGGAGCTGTTTTTT.